This TCR beta chain was found in a study of blood T cells in healthy people across ages. This clonotype was detected a few times. The authors ran a second PCR of about 6 to 12 cycles using a sample-barcoded 5' primer and a J-beta primer mix. All samples yielded 2.5 million or more CDR3-containing paired-end reads. TCRdb re-analysed the 5' RACE reads in MiXCR, keeping a single row per CDR3 protein. The sample has some 750,000 distinct CDR3 sequences; about a fifth are singletons. The germline gives CDR1 LGHDT, CDR2 YNNKEL (reference sequence). Trimming took off 1 base at V and 7 bases at J, with 7 bases between the two ends. CDR3 length: 12 amino acids.

The sequenced material came from blood. The clonotype was recovered from a man aged 70 or older in good health. This sequence joins TRBV3-1 and TRBJ2-5; D call uncertain. The CDR3 protein is CASSQVGWTQYF. CDR3 DNA sequence: TGTGCCAGCAGCCAAGTCGGGTGGACCCAGTACTTC.